These 26 T cell receptor beta chains originate from one sample sequenced in a study of blood T cell repertoires in COVID-19. Profiling relied on immunoSEQ multiplex PCR, and the TCRdb table lists in-frame clones only, not all of them. The sample includes roughly 460,000 clones, around 90% of them seen just once. Material for sequencing was peripheral blood. The receptors come from a man aged 18 to 35 with COVID-19, enrolled during active disease.

The V and J genes are TRBV7-3 and TRBJ1-1; D might be TRBD1 (5 bases). Germline CDR1 is SGHTA and CDR2 is FQGTGA. CDR3 length: 16 residues. Trimming pared 5 bases from V and 5 bases from J, leaving 21 bases between. This CDR3 is CASSPEPGLVGTEAFF. CDR3 in DNA: TGTGCCAGCAGCCCGGAGCCAGGGTTAGTAGGGACTGAAGCTTTCTTT.

This clone was counted between two and nine times. The chain carries TRBV12-3 or TRBV12-4 and TRBJ1-6; the D is unclear. Trimming shortened V by 5 bases and J by 7 bases, and 9 bases separated the two germline ends. The CDR3 spans 13 residues. Here the CDR3 reads CASSRQENSPLHF. CDR3 sequence (DNA): TGTGCCAGCAGTCGACAAGAAAATTCACCCCTCCACTTT.

The V and J genes are TRBV3-1 (or the pseudogene TRBV3-2) and TRBJ2-7, with TRBD2 matching 11 bases. CDR1 and CDR2 from the germline V gene are LGHDT and YNNKEL (reference sequence). CDR3 length: 15 amino acids. The J segment lost 2 bases and the V segment lost 4 bases, leaving 4 bases of the junction unmatched. The CDR3 DNA reads TGTGCCAGCAGCCCAGCACTAGCGGGGGCCTACGAGCAGTACTTC. It specifies CASSPALAGAYEQYF.

The chain has TRBV10-3 and TRBJ2-2, with 9 nucleotides matching TRBD2. This CDR3 has 13 amino acids. Germline assignment: CDR1 ENHRY and CDR2 SYGVKD. The trim removed 10 bases at V and 7 bases at J, leaving 7 bases unmatched. The CDR3 spells CATQREAGGELFF. DNA of the CDR3: TGTGCCACCCAGCGGGAGGCGGGCGGGGAGCTGTTTTTT.

The rearrangement joins TRBV19 to TRBJ2-4; perhaps TRBD2 as D (5 bases). In germline, CDR1 is LNHDA, CDR2 SQIVND (reference sequence). The V end was cut by 5 bases, the J end by 7 bases, with 9 bases between. CDR3 length equals 12 residues. CDR3 in amino acids: CASSYSGNIQYF. As DNA, the CDR3 is TGTGCCAGTAGTTATTCGGGGAACATTCAGTACTTC.

The V call is TRBV3-1 (or the pseudogene TRBV3-2), the J call TRBJ1-1; 7 bases match TRBD1. The CDR3 totals 13 residues. Trimming cost V 5 bases and J 11 bases; bases outside gene matches: 11. Germline lookup yields CDR1 LGHDT and CDR2 YNNKEL (reference sequence). CDR3 coding DNA: TGTGCCAGCAGCTCGAGAACAGGGGTTTGGGCTTTCTTT. Its translation is CASSSRTGVWAFF.

The genes are TRBV28 and TRBJ2-7; 10 bases line up with TRBD2. Germline CDR1 and CDR2: MDHEN and SYDVKM. This CDR3 has 16 amino acids. With 1 base clipped from V and 2 bases from J, the junction kept 5 bases outside the gene matches. CDR3 region: CASSLYGTSVTYEQYF. The CDR3, as DNA: TGTGCCAGCAGTTTATATGGGACTAGCGTTACCTACGAGCAGTACTTC.

The chain uses TRBV19 and TRBJ2-2; tentative D call: TRBD2 (6 bases). From germline, CDR1 is LNHDA and CDR2 SQIVND (reference sequence). The CDR3 spans 16 residues. V was shortened by 3 bases and J by 3 bases, with 14 bases between the two germline ends. As DNA, the CDR3 is TGTGCCAGTAGTATCGGTCTAGCGATCTACACCGGGGAGCTGTTTTTT. Translating it yields CASSIGLAIYTGELFF.

The CDR3 loop reads CASSTLAGGQETQYF. The CDR3 DNA sequence: TGTGCCAGTAGTACCCTAGCGGGGGGACAAGAGACCCAGTACTTC. The genes are TRBV19 and TRBJ2-5; TRBD2 matches at 11 bases. V was pared by 4 bases and J by 2 bases, with 3 bases of the junction left unmatched. CDR1 is LNHDA and CDR2 is SQIVND in the germline V gene (reference sequence). CDR3 length: 15 amino acids.

This chain joins TRBV30 and TRBJ2-3; 9 bases fit TRBD2. Trimming at V came to 0 bases and at J to 0 bases, leaving 10 bases not matched to a gene. The CDR3 length is 18 residues. CDR1 is GTSNPN and CDR2 is SVGIG in the germline V gene (reference sequence). The CDR3 is CAWSVKAGGFSSTDTQYF. CDR3 in DNA: TGTGCCTGGAGTGTTAAAGCGGGGGGATTCTCTAGCACAGATACGCAGTATTTT.

The rearrangement joins TRBV30 to TRBJ1-2, with TRBD1 matching over 8 bases. From germline, CDR1 is GTSNPN and CDR2 SVGIG (reference sequence). This CDR3 has 13 amino acids. Unmatched junction bases numbered 2, after V lost 2 bases and J lost 3 bases. The chain's CDR3 is CAWSRGQDYGYTF. The CDR3 DNA reads as TGTGCCTGGAGTCGGGGACAGGACTATGGCTACACCTTC.

The J gene is TRBJ2-5, the V gene TRBV5-1; the match to TRBD2 covers 10 bases. Germline V CDR1 and CDR2: SGHRS, YFSETQ. The CDR3 is 16 amino acids. The V and J ends lost 0 bases and 5 bases, in that order; junction bases with no gene match: 7. CDR3 DNA sequence: TGCGCCAGCAGCTTGGGTCCTAGCGGGAGTGGTGAGACCCAGTACTTC. Translating gives CASSLGPSGSGETQYF.

The genes are TRBV4-1 and TRBJ1-1; D is uncertain. Germline CDR1 is MGHRA and CDR2 is YSYEKL. CDR3 length equals 15 residues. The V gene lost 4 bases and the J gene lost 9 bases, with 21 bases spanning the gap. CDR3 protein: CASSPENGGRSKAFF. CDR3 coding DNA: TGCGCCAGCAGCCCAGAAAATGGTGGGCGTTCTAAAGCTTTCTTT.

The gene calls are TRBV4-1 and TRBJ2-4; no firm D call. The germline V and J ends were trimmed by 0 bases and 9 bases, with 6 bases remaining between them. This CDR3 has 12 amino acids. Per germline, CDR1 MGHRA and CDR2 YSYEKL. The CDR3 here is CASSQDSLIQYF. The CDR3 coding sequence is TGCGCCAGCAGCCAAGATTCTCTCATTCAGTACTTC.

The chain has TRBV7-2 and TRBJ2-7; 10 bases map to TRBD2. Per germline, CDR1 SGHTA and CDR2 FQGNSA. The CDR3 sequence is 16 residues long. V shed 4 bases, J shed 2 bases, and the junction held 8 bases outside the gene matches. In DNA form, the CDR3 reads TGTGCCAGCAGCTCACTAGCGGGGCCCACTCCCTACGAGCAGTACTTC. Translated, it gives CASSSLAGPTPYEQYF.

This clone is a singleton in its sample. The gene calls are TRBV6-5 and TRBJ2-7, with D possibly matching TRBD1 (6 bases). Deletions cut 7 bases from V and 2 bases from J, with 12 bases between. This CDR3 has 13 residues. In germline, CDR1 is MNHEY, CDR2 SVGAGI. The CDR3: CASKGTRTYEQYF. In DNA, the CDR3 is TGTGCCAGCAAAGGGACACGGACCTACGAGCAGTACTTC.

The chain uses TRBV11-2 and TRBJ2-2; TRBD1 might be the D (6 bases). The CDR3 is 17 amino acids. Germline V gene data show CDR1 as SGHAT and CDR2 as FQNNGV. Trimming removed 5 bases at V and 1 base at J, with 17 bases between. CDR3 nucleotides: TGTGCCAGCAGCCGGACAATGGGACACCTGAACACCGGGGAGCTGTTTTTT. Protein: CASSRTMGHLNTGELFF.

The rearrangement joins TRBV30 to TRBJ2-1; TRBD2 matches at 7 bases. V lost 7 bases, J lost 7 bases, and 13 bases stayed unmatched. This CDR3 is built from 14 residues. Germline loops: CDR1 GTSNPN, CDR2 SVGIG (reference sequence). CDR3 protein: CASAVGGNKNEQFF. The CDR3 DNA is TGTGCCTCCGCAGTGGGGGGGAATAAGAATGAGCAGTTCTTC. Supplemented by reference TRBV30 and TRBJ2-1, the full variable domain reads SQTIHQWPATLVQPVGSPLSLECTVEGTSNPNLYWYRQAAGRGLQLLFYSVGIGQISSEVPQNLSASRPQDRQFILSSKKLLLSDSGFYLCASAVGGNKNEQFFGPGTRLTVL.

V is TRBV7-2 and J is TRBJ2-5, with 10 bases aligning to TRBD2. The V and J ends lost 3 bases and 5 bases, in that order; junction bases with no gene match: 6. Germline CDR1 and CDR2: SGHTA and FQGNSA. The length of the CDR3 is 15 residues. Here the CDR3 reads CASSLASGSLETQYF. DNA of the CDR3: TGTGCCAGCAGCTTGGCTAGCGGGAGTTTGGAGACCCAGTACTTC.

J is TRBJ1-6 and V is TRBV14, with 7 bases lining up with TRBD1. The CDR3 extends over 14 amino acids. Losses at the gene ends were 5 bases for V and 8 bases for J; bases not matched to a gene: 6. Germline lookup yields CDR1 SGHDN and CDR2 FVKESK. CDR3 region: CASSDDRVDSPLHF. The CDR3 nucleotides are TGTGCCAGCAGCGATGACAGGGTCGATTCACCCCTCCACTTT.

The sample holds one count of this clone. V usage is TRBV3-1 (or the pseudogene TRBV3-2) and J usage is TRBJ2-7, with 8 bases lining up with TRBD2. V lost 1 base, J lost 1 base, and 6 bases stayed unmatched. Germline V gene sequence: CDR1 LGHDT, CDR2 YNNKEL (reference sequence). The CDR3 covers 16 residues. The CDR3 spells CASSQVGRGGSYEQYF. The DNA of the CDR3 is TGTGCCAGCAGCCAAGTTGGCCGGGGGGGATCCTACGAGCAGTACTTC.

The chain is built from TRBV7-3 and TRBJ2-3; no clear D. The CDR3 is made up of 13 amino acids. The V gene's germline CDR1 is SGHTA and CDR2 FQGTGA. Trimming removed 2 bases from V and 3 bases from J, with 6 bases in between. CDR3 DNA sequence: TGTGCCAGCAGCTTACAGAAAACAGATACGCAGTATTTT. This codes for CASSLQKTDTQYF.

CDR3 in amino acids: CASSYLAGVDTQYF. The CDR3 coding sequence is TGTGCCAGCAGCTATTTAGCGGGAGTGGATACGCAGTATTTT. The gene calls are TRBV7-3 and TRBJ2-3; 9 nucleotides agree with TRBD2. The CDR3 has 14 amino acids. After removal of 4 bases from V and 6 bases from J, the junction contained 5 bases not matched to a gene. CDR1 is SGHTA and CDR2 is FQGTGA in the germline V gene.

CDR3 sequence (DNA): TGCGCCAGCAGCTTAGGGGTTAGTGCTGAAGCTTTCTTT. Protein sequence: CASSLGVSAEAFF. The V call is TRBV5-1, the J call TRBJ1-1; a possible D gene is TRBD1 (5 bases). Between the trimmed V and J ends, which lost 2 bases and 6 bases, there was a span of 11 bases. This CDR3 spans 13 amino acids. Germline CDR1 and CDR2: SGHRS and YFSETQ.

The genes are TRBV6-5 and TRBJ1-4; 10 bases agree with TRBD1. This CDR3 has 15 amino acids. V dropped 5 bases and J dropped 5; count of bases not matched to a gene: 5. CDR1 and CDR2 (germline): MNHEY, SVGAGI. The CDR3 region has the DNA TGTGCCAGCAGTCGCCCGGGACAGGGGAATGAAAAACTGTTTTTT. Protein product: CASSRPGQGNEKLFF.

A word on this clone: Other DNA sequences within the sample encode an identical CDR3. V is TRBV5-1 and J is TRBJ2-7, with D maybe TRBD2 (6 bases). The ends were cut back, 0 bases at V and 1 base at J, with 11 bases in the middle. Looked up from germline, CDR1 is SGHRS and CDR2 is YFSETQ. The CDR3 is 15 residues long. CDR3 coding DNA: TGCGCCAGCAGCTTGGCCGGAGGGTTTTCCTACGAGCAGTACTTC. The encoded protein is CASSLAGGFSYEQYF.